These 21 T cell receptor beta chains came from one sample sequenced in a study of neurological immune-mediated disorders. TCRdb fed the 5' RACE reads into MiXCR, producing one record per CDR3 protein. This sample yields more than 55,000 distinct CDR3 sequences, of which less than 25% are seen a single time; less than 6% belongs to the top ten. Time point denoted: technical triplicate 2. What was sequenced was PBMCs. These receptor sequences come from a man in his sixties with HTLV-1-associated myelopathy (HAM/TSP).

This clonotype appeared many times. The chain employs TRBV29-1 and TRBJ2-7, with 7 nucleotides matching TRBD2. Germline V gene sequence: CDR1 SQVTM, CDR2 ANQGSEA. The CDR3 has 12 amino acids. Unmatched junction bases numbered 5, after V lost 6 bases and J lost 3 bases. CDR3 region: CSVTREGYEQYF. Here the CDR3 DNA reads TGCAGCGTCACCAGGGAGGGCTACGAGCAGTACTTC.

This rearrangement joins TRBV20-1 to TRBJ2-1; 8 bases fit TRBD2. The CDR3 is 20 residues long. The ends lost 2 bases at V and 1 base at J; junction bases unmatched: 19. CDR1 and CDR2 (germline): DFQATT, SNEGSKA (reference sequence). Written as DNA, the CDR3 is TGCAGTGCTAGATACAAAACCCAACTAGCGGAGGAGAGGTCCTACAATGAGCAGTTCTTC. Protein: CSARYKTQLAEERSYNEQFF.

This clonotype was seen a handful of times. CDR3 sequence reads: CASTPGRDKNIQYF. The CDR3 DNA follows: TGTGCCAGTACCCCAGGACGGGATAAAAACATTCAGTACTTC. This chain joins TRBV19 and TRBJ2-4; possible D gene TRBD2, 5 bases. Germline V gene data show CDR1 as LNHDA and CDR2 as SQIVND (reference sequence). The V end lost 7 bases, the J end lost 4 bases, and 14 bases lay between the germline ends. The CDR3 runs 14 residues.

V gene TRBV19 combines with J gene TRBJ2-2; TRBD2 is a possible D gene (6 bases). The CDR3 is 14 amino acids. Germline CDR1 and CDR2: LNHDA and SQIVND (reference sequence). The V and J ends lost 7 bases and 1 base respectively, with 10 bases between them. Written as DNA, the CDR3 is TGTGCCAGTACCTCGGGACTGAACACCGGGGAGCTGTTTTTT. It codes for CASTSGLNTGELFF.

The table lists this clonotype with many counts. CDR3 nucleotide sequence: TGTGCCAGCAGTTACAATCGTGGGGGGAGCAATCAGCCCCAGCATTTT. This sequence encodes CASSYNRGGSNQPQHF. V usage is TRBV6-6 and J usage is TRBJ1-5; D is perhaps TRBD1 (5 bases). V was trimmed by 2 bases and J by 1 base, leaving 12 bases between them. CDR1 is MNHNY and CDR2 is SVGAGI in the germline V gene (reference sequence). This CDR3 region has 16 residues.

J is TRBJ2-3 and V is TRBV4-1; no definite D call. The germline V and J ends were trimmed by 3 bases and 14 bases, with 18 bases remaining between them. The CDR3 length is 13 residues. Per germline, CDR1 MGHRA and CDR2 YSYEKL. The CDR3 reads CASSQKPVQGAYF. The DNA of the CDR3 is TGCGCCAGCAGCCAGAAGCCGGTCCAAGGAGCGTATTTT.

At least ten counts were recorded for this clonotype. V is TRBV10-2 and J is TRBJ1-2, with a possible D match to TRBD1 (5 bases). The germline gives CDR1 WSHSY, CDR2 SAAADI. V was pared by 0 bases and J by 14 bases, with 16 bases between. The CDR3 runs to 13 residues. This CDR3 reads CASSESGSGPGTF. CDR3 DNA: TGCGCCAGCAGTGAGTCGGGCTCGGGGCCGGGGACCTTC.

Many counts were recorded for this clonotype. The chain joins TRBV5-6 to TRBJ1-1, with 7 positions matching TRBD1. Trimming at V came to 4 bases and at J to 4 bases, leaving 10 bases not matched to a gene. Germline V gene sequence: CDR1 SGHDT, CDR2 YYEEEE. The CDR3 extends over 15 amino acids. CDR3 residues: CASSPQAGGITEAFF. The CDR3 DNA reads as TGTGCCAGCAGCCCCCAGGCAGGGGGGATCACTGAAGCTTTCTTT.

This clonotype showed up just a few times. DNA for the CDR3: TGTGCCAGCAGCCAAGAGAGACTAGCGCTCAATGAGCAGTTCTTC. The encoded protein is CASSQERLALNEQFF. This chain links TRBV3-1 with TRBJ2-1; 8 bases align to TRBD2. Germline V gene sequence: CDR1 LGHDT, CDR2 YNNKEL (reference sequence). There are 15 residues in the CDR3. J gave up 6 bases and V 0 bases, and 4 bases lay outside the gene matches.

This clonotype showed up many times. The rearrangement uses TRBV29-1 and TRBJ1-1, with TRBD1 matching over 7 bases. This CDR3 comprises 13 residues. After removal of 3 bases from V and 6 bases from J, the junction contained 7 bases not matched to a gene. CDR1 is SQVTM and CDR2 is ANQGSEA in the germline V gene. The CDR3 protein is CSVEGQRGAEAFF. In DNA form, the CDR3 reads TGCAGCGTTGAGGGACAGAGGGGCGCTGAAGCTTTCTTT.

This clonotype was recorded at least ten times. The rearrangement uses TRBV4-2 and TRBJ2-1, with D uncertain. In germline, CDR1 is LGHNA, CDR2 YNFKEQ. V lost 2 bases and J 2 bases, leaving 13 bases between the germline ends. The CDR3 length is 16 residues. CDR3 region: CASSQYDGATYNEQFF. The DNA of the CDR3 is TGTGCCAGCAGCCAATACGACGGCGCTACCTACAATGAGCAGTTCTTC.

Worth noting for this clonotype: Since a much larger clone is just one base distant, this may be a read error. The chain joins TRBV11-2 to TRBJ1-2; D unresolved. Germline V CDR1 and CDR2: SGHAT, FQNNGV. V lost 3 bases and J 6 bases, leaving 11 bases between the germline ends. This CDR3 spans 13 amino acids. The CDR3 is CASSFAALDGYTF. The CDR3 DNA follows: TGTGCCAGCAGCTTCGCAGCCCTCGATGGCTACACCTTC.

The J gene is TRBJ1-1, the V gene TRBV7-2; no clear D gene. From germline, CDR1 is SGHTA and CDR2 FQGNSA. The CDR3 consists of 11 residues. CDR3 sequence: CSRSSYEEAFF. CDR3 sequence (DNA): TGTTCCCGCAGCTCCTACGAGGAAGCTTTCTTT.

This clonotype was observed many times. The chain uses TRBV20-1 and TRBJ2-1; 10 bases map to TRBD1. V lost 1 base, J lost 4 bases, and 4 bases stayed unmatched. CDR1 and CDR2 (germline): DFQATT, SNEGSKA (reference sequence). The CDR3 is 15 amino acids. The CDR3 loop reads CSARGDRGPYNEQFF. In DNA form, the CDR3 reads TGCAGTGCTAGAGGGGACAGGGGCCCTTACAATGAGCAGTTCTTC.

Many counts were recorded for this clonotype. The genes are TRBV3-1 and TRBJ1-1; D not certain. CDR3 size: 14 residues. From germline, CDR1 is LGHDT and CDR2 YNNKEL (reference sequence). Deletions cut 0 bases from V and 1 base from J, with 6 bases between. CDR3 residues: CASSQDTSNTEAFF. The CDR3 DNA reads as TGTGCCAGCAGCCAAGATACATCGAACACTGAAGCTTTCTTT.

This clonotype was detected only a few times. The genes are TRBV5-1 and TRBJ1-5, with a possible D match to TRBD1 (5 bases). The ends were cut back, 4 bases at V and 7 bases at J, with 18 bases in the middle. This CDR3 has 15 residues. Germline V gives CDR1 SGHRS, CDR2 YFSETQ. The CDR3 DNA reads as TGCGCCAGCAGCCTGGGCGAGGGGACGGGGCAGCCCCAGCATTTT. Translating gives CASSLGEGTGQPQHF.

This clonotype came up many times. CDR3 nucleotides: TGCAGCACGGGGGGCGAACCGAGCACAGATACGCAGTATTTT. As protein: CSTGGEPSTDTQYF. The rearrangement joins TRBV29-1 to TRBJ2-3; D may be TRBD2 (7 bases). CDR1 is SQVTM, CDR2 ANQGSEA, per germline. The CDR3 extends over 14 amino acids. V was cut by 8 bases and J by 0 bases, with 15 bases left in between.

This clonotype was observed once. V and J are TRBV6-2 or TRBV6-3 and TRBJ1-2; D is ambiguous. The germline gives CDR1 MNHEY, CDR2 SVGEGT. The ends were cut back, 5 bases at V and 3 bases at J, with 16 bases in the middle. The CDR3 contains 15 residues. Here the CDR3 reads CASSTRRRHYYGYTF. In DNA, the CDR3 is TGTGCCAGCAGTACTCGGCGGAGACACTACTATGGCTACACCTTC.

The chain uses TRBV20-1 and TRBJ2-1, with TRBD2 matching 11 bases. Germline-derived CDR1 and CDR2 are DFQATT and SNEGSKA (reference sequence). This CDR3 region has 16 residues. Trimming took 4 bases from V and 4 from J; bases not matched to a gene: 9. For the CDR3, the DNA is TGCAGTGCTAAGAGCCTAGCGGGAGGTCTGTACAATGAGCAGTTCTTC. It yields the protein CSAKSLAGGLYNEQFF.

The table lists this clonotype with many counts. The rearrangement uses TRBV5-1 and TRBJ2-5; 7 bases line up with TRBD1. The CDR3 is made up of 14 amino acids. Germline V gene lookup returns CDR1 SGHRS and CDR2 YFSETQ. The junction had 4 bases not matched to a gene; V was cut back by 0 bases and J by 5 bases. The CDR3 protein is CASSLGQGWETQYF. In nucleotides, the CDR3 is TGCGCCAGCAGCTTGGGACAGGGCTGGGAGACCCAGTACTTC. The complete variable domain, with remaining parts taken from reference TRBV5-1 and TRBJ2-5, reads KAGVTQTPRYLIKTRGQQVTLSCSPISGHRSVSWYQQTPGQGLQFLFEYFSETQRNKGNFPGRFSGRQFSNSRSEMNVSTLELGDSALYLCASSLGQGWETQYFGPGTRLLVL.

The sample holds many counts of this clonotype. The chain combines TRBV20-1 with TRBJ2-7; 12 bases align to TRBD2. Germline assignment: CDR1 DFQATT and CDR2 SNEGSKA (reference sequence). With V trimmed by 4 bases and J by 7 bases, 8 bases remained unmatched. This CDR3 is built from 14 residues. In DNA, the CDR3 is TGCAGTGCTACCCGGACTAGCGGGACTTGGGAGCAGTACTTC. Protein product: CSATRTSGTWEQYF.